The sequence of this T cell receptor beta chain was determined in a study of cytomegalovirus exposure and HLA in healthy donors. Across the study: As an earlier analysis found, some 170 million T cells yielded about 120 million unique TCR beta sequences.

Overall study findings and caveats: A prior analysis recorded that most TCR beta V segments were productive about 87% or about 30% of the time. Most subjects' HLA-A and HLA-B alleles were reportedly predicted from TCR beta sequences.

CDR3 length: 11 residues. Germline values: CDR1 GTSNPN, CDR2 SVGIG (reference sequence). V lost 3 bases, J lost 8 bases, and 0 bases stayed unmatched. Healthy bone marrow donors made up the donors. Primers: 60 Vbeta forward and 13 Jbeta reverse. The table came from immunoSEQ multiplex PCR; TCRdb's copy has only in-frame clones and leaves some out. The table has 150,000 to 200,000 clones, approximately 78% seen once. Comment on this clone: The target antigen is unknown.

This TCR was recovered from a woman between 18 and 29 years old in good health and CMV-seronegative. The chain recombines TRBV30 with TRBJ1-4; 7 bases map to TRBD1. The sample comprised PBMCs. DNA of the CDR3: TGTGCCTGGAGCAGGGGGGAAAAACTGTTTTTT. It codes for CAWSRGEKLFF.